This paragraph covers one T cell receptor (beta chain) sequence. Its antigen is unknown. This CDR3 is built from 15 residues. Between the trimmed V and J ends, which lost 5 bases and 6 bases, there was a span of 14 bases. From germline, CDR1 is MDHEN and CDR2 SYDVKM. The PCR ran on 60 Vbeta and 13 Jbeta primers. Only in-frame clones appear in the TCRdb table, and some are missing; sequencing was by immunoSEQ multiplex PCR. The sample yields nearly 300,000 clones, 75% to 90% seen once. The data are from a study of cytomegalovirus exposure and HLA in healthy donors. General observations from the study: The study listed some 160 cytomegalovirus-associated TCR beta chains.

The chain combines TRBV28 with TRBJ1-6, with D possibly being TRBD1 (5 bases). Sequencing input: PBMCs. The TCR originated in a middle-aged man in good health and CMV-seropositive. The CDR3 bases are TGTGCCAGCAGTCCGGGGGACGGATTTAATTCACCCCTCCACTTT. Translated: CASSPGDGFNSPLHF. Full variable domain (rest looked up from reference TRBV28 and TRBJ1-6): DVKVTQSSRYLVKRTGEKVFLECVQDMDHENMFWYRQDPGLGLRLIYFSYDVKMKEKGDIPEGYSVSREKKERFSLILESASTNQTSMYLCASSPGDGFNSPLHFGNGTRLTVT.